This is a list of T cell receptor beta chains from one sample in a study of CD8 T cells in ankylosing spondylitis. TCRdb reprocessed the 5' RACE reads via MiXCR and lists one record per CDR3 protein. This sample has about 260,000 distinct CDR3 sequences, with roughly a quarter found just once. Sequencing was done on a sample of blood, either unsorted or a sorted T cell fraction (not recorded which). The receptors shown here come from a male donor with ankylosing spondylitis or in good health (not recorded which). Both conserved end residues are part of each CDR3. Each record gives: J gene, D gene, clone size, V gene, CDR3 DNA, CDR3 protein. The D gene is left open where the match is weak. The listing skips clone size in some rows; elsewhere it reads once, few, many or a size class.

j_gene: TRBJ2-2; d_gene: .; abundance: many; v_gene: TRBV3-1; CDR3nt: TGTGCCAGCAGCCCCTCTTATCCCGGGGAGCTGTTTTTT; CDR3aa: CASSPSYPGELFF
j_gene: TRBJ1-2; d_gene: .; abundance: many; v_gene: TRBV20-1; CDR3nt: TGCAGTGCCGGAACGACTTACAGGGAGCACACCTTC; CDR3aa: CSAGTTYREHTF
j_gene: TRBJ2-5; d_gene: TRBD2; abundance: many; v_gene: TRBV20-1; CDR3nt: TGCAGTGCCCCTGGACTAGCGGGGGAGGGTCTACAGACCCAGTACTTC; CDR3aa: CSAPGLAGEGLQTQYF
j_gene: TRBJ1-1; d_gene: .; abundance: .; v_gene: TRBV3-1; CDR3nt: TGTGCCAGCAGCCAAAATATGAACACTGAAGCTTTCTTT; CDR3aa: CASSQNMNTEAFF
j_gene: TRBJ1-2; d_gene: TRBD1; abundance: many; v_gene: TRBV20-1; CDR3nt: TGCAGTGCTAGACCAGACAGGGATAAGGATGGCTACACCTTC; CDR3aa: CSARPDRDKDGYTF
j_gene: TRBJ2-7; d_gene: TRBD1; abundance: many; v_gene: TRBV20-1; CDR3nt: TGCAGTGCTGGACAGGGGGATTACGAGCAGTACTTC; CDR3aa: CSAGQGDYEQYF
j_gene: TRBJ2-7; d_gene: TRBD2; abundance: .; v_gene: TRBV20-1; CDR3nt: TGCAGTGCTAGAGATCCTGCTAGCGGGGCTGGGGAGCAGTACTTC; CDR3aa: CSARDPASGAGEQYF
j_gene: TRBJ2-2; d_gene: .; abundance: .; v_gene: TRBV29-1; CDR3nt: TGCAGCGTTCGGGGGTATTTGGCCGGGGAGCTGTTTTTT; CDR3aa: CSVRGYLAGELFF
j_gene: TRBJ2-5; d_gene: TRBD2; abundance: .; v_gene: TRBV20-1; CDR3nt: TGCAGTGCTGTTCAAACTAGCGGGGGGCAAGAGACCCAGTACTTC; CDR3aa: CSAVQTSGGQETQYF
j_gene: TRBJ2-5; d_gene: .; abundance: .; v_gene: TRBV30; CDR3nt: TGTGCCTGGAATGTATTACAAGAGACCCAGTACTTC; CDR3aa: CAWNVLQETQYF
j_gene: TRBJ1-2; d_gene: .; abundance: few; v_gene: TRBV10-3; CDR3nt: TGTGCCATCAGTGAGTCCTGGCAGGGAGAAGGCTACACCTTC; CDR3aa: CAISESWQGEGYTF
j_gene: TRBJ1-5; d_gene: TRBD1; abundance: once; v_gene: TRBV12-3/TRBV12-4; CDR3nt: TGTGCCAGCAGCCTCAGGGGGCGCGGGCAGCCCCAGCATTTT; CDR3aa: CASSLRGRGQPQHF
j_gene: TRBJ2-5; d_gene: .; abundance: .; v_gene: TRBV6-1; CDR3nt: TGTGCCAGCAGTGAAGGGGGTATCCAGACCCAGTACTTC; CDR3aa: CASSEGGIQTQYF
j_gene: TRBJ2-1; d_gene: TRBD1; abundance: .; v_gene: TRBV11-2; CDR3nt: TGTGCCAGCAGCTTAGACCCGGGACAGTTCAATGAGCAGTTCTTC; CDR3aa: CASSLDPGQFNEQFF
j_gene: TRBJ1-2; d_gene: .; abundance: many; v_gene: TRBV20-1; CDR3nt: TGCAGTGCTTCGACGGGACTCTATGGTGGCTACACCTTC; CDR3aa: CSASTGLYGGYTF
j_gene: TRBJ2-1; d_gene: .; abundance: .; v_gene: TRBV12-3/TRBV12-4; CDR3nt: TGTGCCAGCAGTTTATCCAGCCCTACAAAGCAGTTCTTC; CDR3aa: CASSLSSPTKQFF
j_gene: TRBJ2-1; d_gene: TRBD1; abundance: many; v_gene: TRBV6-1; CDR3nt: TGTGCCAGCAGCCGGGACAGGGCAGTCAATGAGCAGTTCTTC; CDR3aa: CASSRDRAVNEQFF
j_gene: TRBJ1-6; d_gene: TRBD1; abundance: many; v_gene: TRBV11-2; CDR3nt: TGTGCCAGCAGCTTAGATCTGGGGACAGGCGGTTCACCCCTCCACTTT; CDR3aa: CASSLDLGTGGSPLHF
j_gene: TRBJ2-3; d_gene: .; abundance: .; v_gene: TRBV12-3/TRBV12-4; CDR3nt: TGTGCCAGCAGCCCCCAGGGACGGAGAACAGATACGCAGTATTTT; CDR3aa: CASSPQGRRTDTQYF
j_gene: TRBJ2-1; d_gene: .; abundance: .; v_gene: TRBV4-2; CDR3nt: TGTGCCAGCAGCCAAGGGCCAACCAACAATGAGCAGTTCTTC; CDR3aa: CASSQGPTNNEQFF
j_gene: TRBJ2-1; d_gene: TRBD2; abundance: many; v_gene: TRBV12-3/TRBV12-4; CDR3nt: TGTGCCAGCAGTAATACTAGCGGGTACAATGAGCAGTTCTTC; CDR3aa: CASSNTSGYNEQFF
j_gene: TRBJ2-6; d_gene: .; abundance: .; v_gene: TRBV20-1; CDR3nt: TGCAGTGCGACGGACTCTGGGGCCAACGTCCTGACTTTC; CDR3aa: CSATDSGANVLTF
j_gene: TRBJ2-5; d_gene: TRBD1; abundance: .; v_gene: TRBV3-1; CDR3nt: TGTGCCAGCAGCCAAGTGAGTCGAGGGGGCGAGGAGACCCAGTACTTC; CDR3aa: CASSQVSRGGEETQYF
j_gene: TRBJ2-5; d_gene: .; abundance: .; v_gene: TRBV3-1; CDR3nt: TGTGCCAGCGTAAAACCCGGGGGAGAGACCCAGTACTTC; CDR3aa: CASVKPGGETQYF
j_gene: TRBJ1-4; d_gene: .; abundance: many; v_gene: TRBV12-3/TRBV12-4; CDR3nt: TGTGCCAGCAGTTTTCTCCTCTTGGCCAGACAAGAAAAACTGTTTTTT; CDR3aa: CASSFLLLARQEKLFF
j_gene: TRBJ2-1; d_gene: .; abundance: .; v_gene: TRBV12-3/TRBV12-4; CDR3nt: TGTGCCAGCAGTTGGAGGGGAGAGCAGTTCTTC; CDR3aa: CASSWRGEQFF
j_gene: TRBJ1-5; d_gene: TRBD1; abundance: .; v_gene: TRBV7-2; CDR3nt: TGTGCCAGCAGCTCAGGGGGAAATAGCAATCAGCCCCAGCATTTT; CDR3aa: CASSSGGNSNQPQHF
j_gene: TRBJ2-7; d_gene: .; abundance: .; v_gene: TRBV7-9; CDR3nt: TGTGCCAGCAGCTTAATGGACAGCTACGAGCAGTACTTC; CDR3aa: CASSLMDSYEQYF
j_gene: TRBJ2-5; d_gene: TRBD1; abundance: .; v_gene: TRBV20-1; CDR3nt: TGCAGTGCCCCCCCGGACAGGGGTTGGGAGACCCAGTACTTC; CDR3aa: CSAPPDRGWETQYF
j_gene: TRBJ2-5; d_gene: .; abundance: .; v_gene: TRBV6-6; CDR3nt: TGTGCCAGCAGGGGCGGGGCAGGACCCCAGTACTTC; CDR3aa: CASRGGAGPQYF
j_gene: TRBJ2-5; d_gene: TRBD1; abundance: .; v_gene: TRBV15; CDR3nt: TGTGCCACCAGCAGAGCGACAGGGGGTGATGAGACCCAGTACTTC; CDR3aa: CATSRATGGDETQYF
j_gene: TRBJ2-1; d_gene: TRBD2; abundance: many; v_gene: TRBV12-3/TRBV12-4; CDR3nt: TGTGCCAGCAGTTCGCGGGGGGTTCCGGGCAACAATGAGCAGTTCTTC; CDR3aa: CASSSRGVPGNNEQFF
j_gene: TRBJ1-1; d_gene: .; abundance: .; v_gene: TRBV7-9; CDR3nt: TGTGCCAGCAGCCGCAGGGAATTGCGGACTGAAGCTTTCTTT; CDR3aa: CASSRRELRTEAFF
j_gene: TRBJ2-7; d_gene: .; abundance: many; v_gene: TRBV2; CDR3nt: TGTGCCAGCAGGACCGGGCAGCTAAGCGAGCAGTACTTC; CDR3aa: CASRTGQLSEQYF
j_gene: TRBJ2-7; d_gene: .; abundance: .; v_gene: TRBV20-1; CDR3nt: TGCAGTGCTAGACGCGGGGGCGGCAGGTACGAGCAGTACTTC; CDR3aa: CSARRGGGRYEQYF
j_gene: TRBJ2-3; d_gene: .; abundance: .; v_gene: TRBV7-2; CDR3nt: TGTGCCAGCAGTTGGGGGCCCACAGATACGCAGTATTTT; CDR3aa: CASSWGPTDTQYF
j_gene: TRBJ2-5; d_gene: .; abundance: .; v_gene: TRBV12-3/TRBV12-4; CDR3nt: TGTGCCAGCAGTCCCAGACAAGGGGCATCGGAGACCCATTACTTC; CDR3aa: CASSPRQGASETHYF
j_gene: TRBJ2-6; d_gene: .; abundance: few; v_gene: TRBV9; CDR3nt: TGTGCCAGCCGGGGCCCTGGGGGCACTGGGGCCAACGTCCTGACTTTC; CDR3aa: CASRGPGGTGANVLTF
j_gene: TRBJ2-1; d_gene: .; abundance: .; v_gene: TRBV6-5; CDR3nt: TGTGCCAGCAGTTACCTCCGGGGTTTAAATGAGCAGTTCTTC; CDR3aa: CASSYLRGLNEQFF
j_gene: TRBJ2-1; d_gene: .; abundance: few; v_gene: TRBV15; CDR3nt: TGTGCCACCAGCAGAGAATCCGGGGGCACCTACAATGAGCAGTTCTTC; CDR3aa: CATSRESGGTYNEQFF